The clone carrying this T cell receptor beta chain was counted at least ten times. The antigen remains undetermined. This record belongs to a study of T cells in Graves' hyperthyroidism and ophthalmopathy. Findings and limits, study-wide: Most thyroid clonotypes that were expanded above 0.001 also turned up in blood.

The CDR3 covers 14 residues. From germline, CDR1 is LNHDA and CDR2 SQIVND (reference sequence). Trimming left V 6 bases short and J 5 bases short, with 15 bases between. The study enrolled patients aged 18 to 65 with newly diagnosed hyperthyroidism of under 2 months' duration. Exclusion followed for patients with uncontrolled infection, other autoimmune disease, pregnancy or lactation. Amplified TCR beta CDR3 regions came from RNA transcripts. A set of HTBI primers served as the primers for a first-round RT-PCR of the TCR CDR3. One entry per CDR3 protein results from TCRdb running MiXCR on the multiplex PCR reads. The sample consists of 90,000 to 120,000 distinct CDR3 sequences, 16% of them appearing once.

This chain uses TRBV19 with TRBJ2-3, with a weak D call TRBD1 (5 bases). The material sequenced was blood. The receptor was derived from a woman aged 50 to 60 with Graves' hyperthyroidism. The CDR3 region is CASRKGARKDTQYF. For the CDR3, the DNA is TGTGCCAGTAGAAAAGGGGCTAGAAAAGATACGCAGTATTTT.